A selection of T cell receptor beta chains follows, all from one sample in a study of T cell changes during pregnancy in multiple sclerosis. Profiling relied on immunoSEQ multiplex PCR, and the TCRdb table lists in-frame clones only, not all of them. The sample lists 50,000 or so clones, roughly 93% occurring once. Material: peripheral blood, obtained in the second trimester of pregnancy. The origin of the receptors is a female donor with multiple sclerosis, enrolled in a pregnancy study. Both conserved end residues are part of each CDR3. A D gene is named only where the DNA matches it firmly. The size entry is marked missing in some rows and otherwise reads once, few, many or a size class.

>TRBD2|TRBJ2-1|TRBV11-1|NA
TGTGCCAGCAGCTTCGGGACTAGCGGGAGAAATGAGCAGTTCTTC
CASSFGTSGRNEQFF
>NA|TRBJ1-1|TRBV2|NA
TGTGCCAGCAGCAATCCACAGATGAACACTGAAGCTTTCTTT
CASSNPQMNTEAFF
>NA|TRBJ1-2|TRBV7-3|few
TGTGCCAGCAGTTTAGGGGGGTTGGATGGCTACACCTTC
CASSLGGLDGYTF
>NA|TRBJ1-3|TRBV4-3|NA
TGCGCCAGCAGTCAAGATAGGGGTTCAGGAAACACCATATATTTT
CASSQDRGSGNTIYF
>TRBD2|TRBJ2-2|TRBV18|NA
TGTGCCAGCTCACCCGTATTGACTAGCGGGAGGTCGAACACCGGGGAGCTGTTTTTT
CASSPVLTSGRSNTGELFF
>TRBD2|TRBJ2-4|TRBV5-4|NA
TGTGCCAGCAGCTTGGCCGGGGGGGCCAAAAACATTCAGTACTTC
CASSLAGGAKNIQYF
>TRBD2|TRBJ2-1|TRBV5-1|NA
TGCGCCAGCGCCGGGAGGACTAGCGGGAGTGGTGAGCAGTTCTTC
CASAGRTSGSGEQFF
>NA|TRBJ2-1|TRBV7-2|NA
TGTGCCAGCAGCTTAGTACTCCCGAATGAGCAGTTCTTC
CASSLVLPNEQFF
>NA|TRBJ2-2|TRBV11-1|NA
TGTGCCAGCACCGACCGGATGAGGCGCACCGGGGAGCTGTTTTTT
CASTDRMRRTGELFF
>NA|TRBJ2-5|TRBV9|NA
TGTGCCAGCAGCGAGACAGGTTACCAAGAGACCCAGTACTTC
CASSETGYQETQYF
>TRBD1|TRBJ1-2|TRBV5-6|NA
TGTGCCAGCAGCTTGGGGACAGGGTTTGGCTACACCTTC
CASSLGTGFGYTF
>TRBD2|TRBJ2-2|TRBV30|NA
TGTGCCTGGAGGGGGACTAGCGGGAGGGCCGGCGGGGAGCTGTTTTTT
CAWRGTSGRAGGELFF
>NA|TRBJ2-5|TRBV7-2|NA
TGTGCCAGCAGCTTACCCCTTCTAGAGACCCAGTACTTC
CASSLPLLETQYF
>TRBD1|TRBJ2-1|TRBV11-2|NA
TGTGCCAGCAGCTCAACAGGGGTCAATGAGCAGTTCTTC
CASSSTGVNEQFF
>TRBD2|TRBJ2-3|TRBV11-2|NA
TGTGCCAGCAGCTTAGTTGCGGGGGGGTACGAAGATACGCAGTATTTT
CASSLVAGGYEDTQYF
>TRBD1|TRBJ2-7|TRBV27|NA
TGTGCCAGCAGTTGGGGACAGGCGCCATACGAGCAGTACTTC
CASSWGQAPYEQYF
>TRBD1|TRBJ2-7|TRBV6-5|NA
TGTGCCAGCAGCCGGACAGGGACACCCTACGAGCAGTACTTC
CASSRTGTPYEQYF
>TRBD2|TRBJ2-5|TRBV7-9|NA
TGTGCCAGCAGCCGACTAGCGGTCATGCAAGAAACCCAGTACTTC
CASSRLAVMQETQYF
>NA|TRBJ1-2|TRBV28|NA
TGTGCCAGCAGTTTCCTAAGGTCGGGGGGTGGCTATGGCTACACCTTC
CASSFLRSGGGYGYTF
>NA|TRBJ1-5|TRBV15|NA
TGTGCCACCTCCAGTGGAGCTCAGCCCCAGCATTTT
CATSSGAQPQHF
>TRBD2|TRBJ2-1|TRBV2|once
TGTGCCAGCAGTGACCCAGCGGGATGGAACAATGAGCAGTTCTTC
CASSDPAGWNNEQFF
>NA|TRBJ2-1|TRBV19|NA
TGTGCCAGTAGGATAAACTCTATTCTTTACAATGAGCAGTTCTTC
CASRINSILYNEQFF
>NA|TRBJ1-1|TRBV29-1|once
TGCAGCGTAAGACAGATGAACACTGAAGCTTTCTTT
CSVRQMNTEAFF
>TRBD1|TRBJ1-1|TRBV28|NA
TGTGCCAGCAGGCCGCTCCGGGACAGGAACACTGAAGCTTTCTTT
CASRPLRDRNTEAFF
>TRBD2|TRBJ2-7|TRBV7-2|NA
TGTGCCAGCAGCTTAGGGACTAGCGGGCTCTACGAGCAGTACTTC
CASSLGTSGLYEQYF
>TRBD2|TRBJ2-6|TRBV9|NA
TGTGCCAGCAGCGTGACTAGCGGGGTCTCTGGGGCCAACGTCCTGACTTTC
CASSVTSGVSGANVLTF
>NA|TRBJ2-3|TRBV2|NA
TGTGCCAGCAGTGTAGGATCGGGTAACACAGATACGCAGTATTTT
CASSVGSGNTDTQYF
>NA|TRBJ2-2|TRBV5-7|NA
TGTGCCAGCAGCTTCCGGCAGGGGCACGGGGAGCTGTTTTTT
CASSFRQGHGELFF
>NA|TRBJ2-4|TRBV4-3|NA
TGCGCCAGCAGCCAAGATGCAACTAGTATGGGGTTTGTCGCCAAAAACATTCAGTACTTC
CASSQDATSMGFVAKNIQYF
>TRBD2|TRBJ2-6|TRBV18|once
TGTGCCAGCTCATCCCGAGGGGAGGGCTCTGGGGCCAACGTCCTGACTTTC
CASSSRGEGSGANVLTF
>NA|TRBJ2-7|TRBV7-9|NA
TGTGCCAGCAGCTTAGGTGGGGGGGGCGACCCCTACGAGCAGTACTTC
CASSLGGGGDPYEQYF
>NA|TRBJ2-7|TRBV4-2|NA
TGTGCCAGCAGCCAAGATTTTAGGAGCTCCTACGAGCAGTACTTC
CASSQDFRSSYEQYF
>TRBD1|TRBJ2-7|TRBV5-4|few
TGTGCCAGCAGCTGGACAGGGGGCTCCGAGCAGTACTTC
CASSWTGGSEQYF